Following are 26 T cell receptor beta chains from one sample sequenced in a study of blood T cell repertoires in COVID-19. TCRdb keeps only in-frame clones here, not all; method: immunoSEQ multiplex PCR. This table has 330,000 or so clones, roughly 86% appearing once. The material sequenced was PBMCs or T cells enriched from blood (not recorded which). The source of these receptors is a woman aged 25 to 39 who had been exposed to COVID-19.

This chain joins TRBV11-3 and TRBJ2-1; tentative D call: TRBD2 (6 bases). CDR3 length: 13 amino acids. From germline, CDR1 is SGHNT and CDR2 YENEEA. The V and J ends lost 2 bases and 12 bases respectively, with 14 bases between them. CDR3 bases: TGTGCCAGCAGCTTATCCCCCGGGAGCTGGCAGTTCTTC. Encoded protein: CASSLSPGSWQFF.

The rearrangement joins TRBV7-9 to TRBJ2-7; weak D call: TRBD1 (6 bases). This CDR3 is built from 19 residues. The V end was cut by 7 bases, the J end by 0 bases, with 28 bases between. Germline assignment: CDR1 SEHNR and CDR2 FQNEAQ (reference sequence). CDR3 bases: TGTGCCAGCACCAACTCGAACCAATGGACAGCGAATTTCTCCTACGAGCAGTACTTC. Protein: CASTNSNQWTANFSYEQYF.

The CDR3 loop reads CASSPRDRLTGELFF. CDR3 DNA: TGTGCCAGCAGTCCTCGGGACAGACTCACCGGGGAGCTGTTTTTT. The chain recombines TRBV2 with TRBJ2-2, with 7 bases that match TRBD1. J lost 4 bases, V lost 5 bases, and 7 bases had no gene match. Per germline, CDR1 SNHLY and CDR2 FYNNEI. The CDR3 spans 15 residues. The variable domain in full, with the rest retrieved from reference TRBV2 and TRBJ2-2, is EPEVTQTPSHQVTQMGQEVILRCVPISNHLYFYWYRQILGQKVEFLVSFYNNEISEKSEIFDDQFSVERPDGSNFTLKIRSTKLEDSAMYFCASSPRDRLTGELFFGEGSRLTVL.

About this clone: Other DNA sequences of this sample code for an identical CDR3. The V gene is TRBV5-1, the J gene TRBJ1-4; TRBD1 matches 8 bases. Per germline, CDR1 SGHRS and CDR2 YFSETQ. This CDR3 is built from 14 residues. V shed 4 bases and J 8 bases; nucleotides not matched to a gene: 7. The CDR3: CASSLDRGREKLFF. The CDR3 nucleotides are TGCGCCAGCAGCCTCGACAGGGGTAGGGAAAAACTGTTTTTT. Complete variable domain (other parts from reference TRBV5-1 and TRBJ1-4): KAGVTQTPRYLIKTRGQQVTLSCSPISGHRSVSWYQQTPGQGLQFLFEYFSETQRNKGNFPGRFSGRQFSNSRSEMNVSTLELGDSALYLCASSLDRGREKLFFGSGTQLSVL.

This clone was counted between two and nine times. V is TRBV12-3 or TRBV12-4 and J is TRBJ2-7; TRBD1 agrees at 8 bases. V shed 8 bases, J shed 0 bases, and the junction held 3 bases outside the gene matches. This CDR3 region has 13 residues. The CDR3 protein is CASGQGGSYEQYF. The CDR3 nucleotides read TGTGCCAGCGGACAGGGCGGCTCCTACGAGCAGTACTTC.

This clone was counted only a few times. CDR3 nucleotide sequence: TGTGCCAGCAGCTTAGATTCTACAGGGCAGAACTATGGCTACACCTTC. Translated: CASSLDSTGQNYGYTF. The chain couples TRBV11-3 to TRBJ1-2; D possibly corresponds to TRBD1 (6 bases). This CDR3 contains 16 residues. V lost 0 bases to trimming and J lost 2 bases, with 13 bases between them. CDR1 is SGHNT, CDR2 YENEEA, per germline.

The chain links TRBV19 to TRBJ1-4; possibly TRBD1 for D (6 bases). Germline-derived CDR1 and CDR2 are LNHDA and SQIVND (reference sequence). Trimming stripped 4 bases from V and 4 bases from J, with 16 bases between. The CDR3 is made up of 16 amino acids. The CDR3 sequence: CASSTAGGGHNEKLFF. The CDR3 bases are TGTGCCAGTAGTACCGCAGGCGGGGGGCATAATGAAAAACTGTTTTTT.

This clone showed up just a few times. The rearrangement joins TRBV5-1 to TRBJ2-2, with 11 bases identical to TRBD1. V shed 4 bases and J 4 bases; nucleotides not matched to a gene: 6. CDR1 SGHRS and CDR2 YFSETQ come from the germline V gene. This CDR3 spans 16 amino acids. As DNA, the CDR3 is TGCGCCAGCAGCCCGACCGGGACAGGGGGCACCGGGGAGCTGTTTTTT. Translating it yields CASSPTGTGGTGELFF.

The rearrangement links TRBV6-5 to TRBJ2-1; TRBD2 aligns across 8 bases. With V trimmed by 6 bases and J by 7 bases, 11 bases remained unmatched. This CDR3 region has 15 residues. In germline, CDR1 is MNHEY, CDR2 SVGAGI. The CDR3 region is CASSFSGRGANEQFF. The DNA of the CDR3 is TGTGCCAGCAGCTTCAGCGGGAGAGGGGCAAATGAGCAGTTCTTC.

The chain combines TRBV19 with TRBJ1-1; weak D call: TRBD1 (6 bases). This CDR3 spans 14 amino acids. Germline V CDR1 and CDR2: LNHDA, SQIVND (reference sequence). V lost 10 bases and J 1 base, leaving 16 bases between the germline ends. In DNA form, the CDR3 reads TGTGCCACCCTTTCTTGGGACAAGAACACTGAAGCTTTCTTT. Translated: CATLSWDKNTEAFF.

The chain links TRBV5-1 to TRBJ2-2; TRBD2 aligns across 11 bases. Trimming at V came to 0 bases and at J to 7 bases, leaving 2 bases not matched to a gene. The length of the CDR3 is 15 residues. Germline CDR1 and CDR2: SGHRS and YFSETQ. DNA of the CDR3: TGCGCCAGCAGCTTGGAACTAGCGGGAGTCGGGGAGCTGTTTTTT. Protein product: CASSLELAGVGELFF.

J is TRBJ1-6 and V is TRBV6-5, with 11 nucleotides matching TRBD1. The CDR3 loop spans 15 amino acids. Germline CDR1 MNHEY, CDR2 SVGAGI. The J segment lost 10 bases and the V segment lost 5 bases, leaving 7 bases of the junction unmatched. The CDR3 reads CASSRTGQGVSPLHF. The CDR3 DNA reads TGTGCCAGCAGTCGTACGGGACAGGGGGTATCACCCCTCCACTTT.

The rearrangement links TRBV7-3 to TRBJ2-1; D is perhaps TRBD2 (7 bases). Germline V CDR1 and CDR2: SGHTA, FQGTGA. The CDR3 totals 15 residues. The V and J ends lost 2 bases and 3 bases respectively, with 11 bases between them. The CDR3 nucleotides are TGTGCCAGCAGCTTACGGGGAGGGGGCTACAATGAGCAGTTCTTC. This sequence encodes CASSLRGGGYNEQFF.

V and J are TRBV7-9 and TRBJ1-4, with unresolved D. V was shortened by 1 base and J by 4 bases, with 10 bases between the two germline ends. The CDR3 consists of 15 residues. The germline CDR1 and CDR2 sequences are SEHNR and FQNEAQ (reference sequence). CDR3 nucleotide sequence: TGTGCCAGCAGCTTAGACGGGAGTGGTAATGAAAAACTGTTTTTT. Protein sequence: CASSLDGSGNEKLFF. The entire variable domain, with the rest obtained from reference TRBV7-9 and TRBJ1-4, is as follows: DTGVSQNPRHKITKRGQNVTFRCDPISEHNRLYWYRQTLGQGPEFLTYFQNEAQLEKSRLLSDRFSAERPKGSFSTLEIQRTEQGDSAMYLCASSLDGSGNEKLFFGSGTQLSVL.

This clone was detected a few times. The CDR3 DNA sequence: TGTGCCAGCAGTGAAGCCGGGGGGGCTGGGAATTCACCCCTCCACTTT. Residues: CASSEAGGAGNSPLHF. The chain combines TRBV6-1 with TRBJ1-6, with TRBD1 as a possible D gene (6 bases). CDR3 length equals 16 residues. Germline CDR1 is MNHNS and CDR2 is SASEGT. Between the trimmed V and J ends, which lost 0 bases and 7 bases, there was a span of 13 bases.

CDR3 DNA: TGTGCCAGCATGAGAGCGGGAGGGAACACCGGGGAGCTGTTTTTT. Protein product: CASMRAGGNTGELFF. The gene calls are TRBV28 and TRBJ2-2, with 9 bases lining up with TRBD2. CDR1 is MDHEN, CDR2 SYDVKM, per germline. The CDR3 totals 15 residues. Trimming took 7 bases from V and 1 from J; bases not matched to a gene: 4.

In DNA, the CDR3 is TGTGCCAGCAGCCAAGATCTGGGGGGGAGCTCTGGGGCCAACGTCCTGACTTTC. This gives the protein CASSQDLGGSSGANVLTF. The chain recombines TRBV14 with TRBJ2-6, with 7 bases identical to TRBD2. Looked up from germline, CDR1 is SGHDN and CDR2 is FVKESK. V was clipped by 0 bases and J by 0 bases; unmatched bases: 5. The CDR3 spans 18 residues.

V is TRBV11-3 and J is TRBJ1-2; 8 bases match TRBD1. CDR1 SGHNT and CDR2 YENEEA come from the germline V gene. The CDR3 covers 13 residues. V shed 3 bases and J 6 bases; nucleotides not matched to a gene: 3. CDR3 region: CASSLTGEDGYTF. The CDR3 DNA reads TGTGCCAGCAGCTTGACAGGGGAGGATGGCTACACCTTC.

This chain links TRBV6-5 with TRBJ1-1; no clear D. The V end lost 5 bases, the J end lost 3 bases, and 4 bases lay between the germline ends. The CDR3 is made up of 11 amino acids. The germline V gene encodes CDR1 MNHEY and CDR2 SVGAGI. The chain's CDR3 is CASSPYTEAFF. The CDR3 DNA reads TGTGCCAGCAGTCCCTACACTGAAGCTTTCTTT.

The chain uses TRBV28 and TRBJ2-1, with TRBD2 matching over 12 bases. This CDR3 comprises 15 residues. The V segment lost 2 bases and the J segment 5 bases; nucleotides outside the gene matches: 1. Germline V CDR1 and CDR2: MDHEN, SYDVKM. CDR3 DNA: TGTGCCAGCAGTTTAAGACTAGCGGGGGACAATGAGCAGTTCTTC. It yields the protein CASSLRLAGDNEQFF.

The chain is built from TRBV6-2 or TRBV6-3 and TRBJ2-7; D perhaps matches TRBD2 (7 bases). Germline V gene sequence: CDR1 MNHEY, CDR2 SVGEGT. This CDR3 spans 17 amino acids. V was pared by 0 bases and J by 0 bases, with 15 bases between. In nucleotides, the CDR3 is TGTGCCAGCAGTTACTCGAGGGGGGGCGGAAGCTCCTACGAGCAGTACTTC. Its translation is CASSYSRGGGSSYEQYF.

The CDR3 here is CASSRTGSDYGYTF. The DNA for the CDR3 is TGTGCCAGCAGCCGGACAGGGAGCGACTATGGCTACACCTTC. This rearrangement joins TRBV4-2 to TRBJ1-2; 8 positions match TRBD1. V shed 4 bases and J 3 bases; nucleotides not matched to a gene: 4. The CDR3 length is 14 residues. Germline CDR1 reads LGHNA; CDR2 reads YNFKEQ.

This sequence joins TRBV6-5 and TRBJ2-7; 7 positions agree with TRBD1. Per germline, CDR1 MNHEY and CDR2 SVGAGI. This CDR3 has 15 residues. Trimming at V came to 0 bases and at J to 2 bases, leaving 4 bases not matched to a gene. CDR3 in amino acids: CASSYSGDRAYEQYF. The CDR3 bases are TGTGCCAGCAGTTACTCTGGTGACAGGGCCTACGAGCAGTACTTC.

V gene TRBV3-1 (or the pseudogene TRBV3-2) combines with J gene TRBJ1-6; a weak D match, TRBD1 (5 bases). Germline CDR1 is LGHDT and CDR2 is YNNKEL (reference sequence). With 3 bases removed from V and 9 bases from J, the gap between germline ends came to 12 bases. This CDR3 contains 14 residues. The chain's CDR3 is CASSQVARASPLHF. CDR3 coding DNA: TGTGCCAGCAGCCAGGTGGCCAGGGCTTCACCCCTCCACTTT.

CDR3 residues: CASSRGTGAAQPQHF. DNA for the CDR3: TGTGCCAGCAGTCGGGGGACAGGGGCGGCTCAGCCCCAGCATTTT. The chain employs TRBV9 and TRBJ1-5, with 10 bases aligning to TRBD1. The CDR3 is 15 amino acids. CDR1 SGDLS and CDR2 YYNGEE come from the germline V gene. J was trimmed by 6 bases and V by 5 bases; bases with no gene match: 8.

The rearrangement joins TRBV27 to TRBJ1-5; D is uncertain. CDR1 is MNHEY, CDR2 SMNVEV, per germline (reference sequence). This CDR3 spans 13 amino acids. The V end lost 4 bases, the J end lost 0 bases, and 4 bases lay between the germline ends. CDR3 sequence: CASSYISNQPQHF. The CDR3 DNA reads TGTGCCAGCAGTTATATTAGCAATCAGCCCCAGCATTTT.